These 13 T cell receptor beta chains were sequenced from one sample in a study of T cell repertoires in cytomegalovirus infection (dated by TCRdb to about 2019). Antigens of these TCRs are unknown. Interpreted using the paper, the treatment or condition label stands for: in vitro stimulation with specific CMV peptide epitopes to enrich CMV-specific T cells. The sequencer was an Illumina HiSeq 1500. TCRdb passed the public sequencing reads through fastp at Q25 and MiXCR, retaining productive beta sequences. When rows share a CDR3 protein, they turn into one entry using the most common DNA and genes. This sample is represented by around 570,000 distinct CDR3 sequences; 40% of them were singletons. Together, the top ten hold 40% to 60% of the sample. This sample comprised cultured PBMCs, obtained from culture after CMV antigen stimulation. These receptors were obtained from a human donor in good health (CMV status not recorded). Some clones in this sample may be carry-over from other donors' samples.

The CDR3 coding sequence is TGTGCCAGTAGTATGGCGGGACAGGGGTTGGATACGCAGTATTTT. Residues: CASSMAGQGLDTQYF. The chain combines TRBV19 with TRBJ2-3; 10 bases match TRBD1. The CDR3 is 15 amino acids. V dropped 3 bases and J dropped 6; count of bases not matched to a gene: 6. Germline-derived CDR1 and CDR2 are LNHDA and SQIVND (reference sequence). The full variable domain, completed using reference TRBV19 and TRBJ2-3, is DGGITQSPKYLFRKEGQNVTLSCEQNLNHDAMYWYRQDPGQGLRLIYYSQIVNDFQKGDIAEGYSVSREKKESFPLTVTSAQKNPTAFYLCASSMAGQGLDTQYFGPGTRLTVL.

This clonotype came up a few times. This chain uses TRBV6-2 or TRBV6-3 with TRBJ1-1; D unclear. The CDR3 has 16 amino acids. V lost 0 bases, J lost 4 bases, and 15 bases lay in between. Germline V CDR1 and CDR2: MNHEY, SVGEGT. The CDR3 DNA reads as TGTGCCAGCAGTTACTCCCCCGGGAAGATGGGCACTGAAGCTTTCTTT. Translation gives CASSYSPGKMGTEAFF.

The rearrangement joins TRBV20-1 to TRBJ2-1, with 8 positions matching TRBD2. The CDR3 loop spans 16 amino acids. The J segment lost 0 bases and the V segment lost 5 bases, leaving 9 bases of the junction unmatched. Germline V lookup: CDR1 DFQATT, CDR2 SNEGSKA (reference sequence). CDR3 residues: CSAPNKRGSSYNEQFF. DNA for the CDR3: TGCAGTGCTCCGAATAAGCGGGGGAGCTCCTACAATGAGCAGTTCTTC.

The chain recombines TRBV20-1 with TRBJ2-1; 8 bases are a match to TRBD2. This CDR3 is 13 amino acids long. From germline, CDR1 is DFQATT and CDR2 SNEGSKA (reference sequence). The CDR3 spells CSAEYSGGYEQFF. The DNA of the CDR3 is TGCAGCGCAGAATACAGCGGGGGCTATGAGCAGTTCTTC.

This clonotype was observed at least ten times. The gene calls are TRBV6-6 and TRBJ1-5, with D perhaps matching TRBD1 (5 bases). Germline V gene data show CDR1 as MNHNY and CDR2 as SVGAGI (reference sequence). The germline V and J ends were trimmed by 0 bases and 3 bases, with 18 bases remaining between them. This CDR3 comprises 18 residues. CDR3 loop: CASSYSIGGVGNNQPQHF. CDR3 DNA sequence: TGTGCCAGCAGTTACTCTATCGGGGGGGTAGGGAACAATCAGCCCCAGCATTTT.

Worth noting for this clonotype: Its ends do not fully match the called genes, so a read error is possible. This chain uses TRBV7-2 with TRBJ2-3; D is unclear. CDR3 length: 14 amino acids. Per the germline V gene, CDR1 is SGHTA and CDR2 is FQGNSA. In nucleotides, the CDR3 is TGTCCCAGCAGCTTAGGACCCACTTGGGATACGCAGTATTTT. Translation: CPSSLGPTWDTQYF.

This clonotype came up once. The V and J genes are TRBV5-1 and TRBJ2-6; D remains ambiguous. Looked up from germline, CDR1 is SGHRS and CDR2 is YFSETQ. V shed 1 base and J shed 2 bases, with 4 bases lying between them. This CDR3 comprises 14 residues. Written as DNA, the CDR3 is TGCGCCAGCAGCTTGCCCGCTGGGGCCAACGTCCTGACTTTC. This sequence encodes CASSLPAGANVLTF.

This clonotype turned up a few times. The chain is built from TRBV11-2 and TRBJ1-2; TRBD1 might be the D (5 bases). V gave up 4 bases and J gave up 2 bases, with 17 bases separating them. Looked up from germline, CDR1 is SGHAT and CDR2 is FQNNGV. The CDR3 has 16 residues. The CDR3 spells CASSSLRTGPNYGYTF. CDR3 coding DNA: TGTGCCAGCAGCTCACTAAGGACGGGACCCAACTATGGCTACACCTTC.

The gene calls are TRBV20-1 and TRBJ2-1, with TRBD2 identical over 12 bases. The CDR3 is 14 amino acids. Germline V CDR1 and CDR2: DFQATT, SNEGSKA (reference sequence). V lost 5 bases and J lost 10; bases outside the gene matches: 9. The CDR3 region has the DNA TGCAGTGCTGCCGGGGGACTAGCGGGCCCAGAGCAGTTCTTC. It specifies CSAAGGLAGPEQFF.

This chain connects TRBV7-4 to TRBJ2-7; possibly TRBD2 for D (5 bases). This CDR3 region has 13 residues. Germline loops: CDR1 SGHVT, CDR2 SQSDAQ. Trimming pared 3 bases from V and 3 bases from J, leaving 9 bases between. The CDR3 region is CASSFRTHYEQYF. The CDR3 nucleotides are TGTGCCAGCAGCTTTCGGACTCACTACGAGCAGTACTTC.

The V gene is TRBV12-5, the J gene TRBJ2-1, with TRBD1 as a possible D gene (6 bases). V was trimmed by 0 bases and J by 0 bases, leaving 21 bases between them. Germline assignment: CDR1 LGHNT and CDR2 FRNRAP. The CDR3 is made up of 20 amino acids. The CDR3 protein is CASGLVLGRGQGISYNEQFF. CDR3 DNA sequence: TGTGCTAGTGGTTTGGTACTTGGAAGGGGCCAGGGGATCTCCTACAATGAGCAGTTCTTC. The whole variable domain, filled in from reference TRBV12-5 and TRBJ2-1, reads DARVTQTPRHKVTEMGQEVTMRCQPILGHNTVFWYRQTMMQGLELLAYFRNRAPLDDSGMPKDRFSAEMPDATLATLKIQPSEPRDSAVYFCASGLVLGRGQGISYNEQFFGPGTRLTVL.

This rearrangement joins TRBV11-2 to TRBJ2-5; D is ambiguous. The CDR3 is 12 residues long. Germline lookup yields CDR1 SGHAT and CDR2 FQNNGV. V gave up 5 bases and J gave up 1 base, with 5 bases separating them. CDR3 protein: CASSQSQETQYF. DNA for the CDR3: TGTGCCAGCAGCCAGTCCCAAGAGACCCAGTACTTC.

The V and J genes are TRBV6-1 and TRBJ2-5; the D gene is possibly TRBD2 (7 bases). V was shortened by 8 bases and J by 2 bases, with 15 bases between the two germline ends. Looked up from germline, CDR1 is MNHNS and CDR2 is SASEGT. The CDR3 loop spans 14 amino acids. This CDR3 reads CASLGRGRQETQYF. The CDR3 bases are TGTGCCAGCCTGGGGCGGGGGCGGCAAGAGACCCAGTACTTC.